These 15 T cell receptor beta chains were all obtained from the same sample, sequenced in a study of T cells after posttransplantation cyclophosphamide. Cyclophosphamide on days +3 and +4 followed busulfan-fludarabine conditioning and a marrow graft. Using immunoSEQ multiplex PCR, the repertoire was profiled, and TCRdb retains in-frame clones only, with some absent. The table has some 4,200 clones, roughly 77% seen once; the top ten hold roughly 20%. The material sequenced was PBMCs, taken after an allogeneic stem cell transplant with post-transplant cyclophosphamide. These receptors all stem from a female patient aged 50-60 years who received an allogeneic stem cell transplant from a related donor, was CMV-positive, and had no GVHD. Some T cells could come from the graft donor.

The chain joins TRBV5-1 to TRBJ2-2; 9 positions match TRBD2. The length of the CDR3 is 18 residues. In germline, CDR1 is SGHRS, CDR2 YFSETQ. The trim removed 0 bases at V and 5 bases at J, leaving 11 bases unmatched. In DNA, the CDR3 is TGCGCCAGCAGCTTGGCGGGCCTAGCGGGAATAGGTACCGGGGAGCTGTTTTTT. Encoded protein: CASSLAGLAGIGTGELFF.

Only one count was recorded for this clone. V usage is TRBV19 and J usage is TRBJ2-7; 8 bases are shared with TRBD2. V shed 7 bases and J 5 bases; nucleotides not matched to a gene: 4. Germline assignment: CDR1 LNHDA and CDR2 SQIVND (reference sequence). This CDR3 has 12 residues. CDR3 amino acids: CASTGRDHEQYF. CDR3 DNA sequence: TGTGCCAGTACCGGGAGGGACCACGAGCAGTACTTC.

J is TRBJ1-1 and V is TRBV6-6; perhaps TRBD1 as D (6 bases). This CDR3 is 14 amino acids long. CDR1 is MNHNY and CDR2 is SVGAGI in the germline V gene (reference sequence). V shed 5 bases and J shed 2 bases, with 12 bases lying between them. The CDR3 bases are TGTGCCAGCAGTCTACGGACAGAAAACACTGAAGCTTTCTTT. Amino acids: CASSLRTENTEAFF.

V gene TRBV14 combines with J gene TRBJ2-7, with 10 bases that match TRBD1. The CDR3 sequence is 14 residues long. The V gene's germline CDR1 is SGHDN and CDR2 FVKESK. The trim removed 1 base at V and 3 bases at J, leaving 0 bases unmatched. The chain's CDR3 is CASSQGTGGYEQYF. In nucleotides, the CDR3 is TGTGCCAGCAGCCAAGGGACAGGGGGCTACGAGCAGTACTTC.

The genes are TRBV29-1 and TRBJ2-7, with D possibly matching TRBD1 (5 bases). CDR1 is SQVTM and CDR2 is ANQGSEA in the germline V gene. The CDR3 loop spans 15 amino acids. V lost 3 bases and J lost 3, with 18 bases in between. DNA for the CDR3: TGCAGCGTTGATCTGGAAGTGGACACCAGCTACGAGCAGTACTTC. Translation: CSVDLEVDTSYEQYF.

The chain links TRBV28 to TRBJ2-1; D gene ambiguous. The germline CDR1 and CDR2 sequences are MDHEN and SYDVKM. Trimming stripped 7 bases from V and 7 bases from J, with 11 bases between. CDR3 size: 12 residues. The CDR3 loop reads CASTPSRNEQFF. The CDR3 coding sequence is TGTGCCAGCACCCCTAGTAGGAATGAGCAGTTCTTC.

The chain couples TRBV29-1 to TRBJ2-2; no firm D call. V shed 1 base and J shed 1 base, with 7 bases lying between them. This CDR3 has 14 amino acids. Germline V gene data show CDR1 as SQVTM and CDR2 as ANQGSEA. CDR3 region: CSVEGQVNTGELFF. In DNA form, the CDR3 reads TGCAGCGTTGAAGGTCAGGTGAACACCGGGGAGCTGTTTTTT.

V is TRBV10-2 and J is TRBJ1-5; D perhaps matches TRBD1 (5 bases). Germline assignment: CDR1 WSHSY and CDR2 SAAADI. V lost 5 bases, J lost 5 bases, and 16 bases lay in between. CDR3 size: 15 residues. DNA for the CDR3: TGCGCCAGCAGTTTGGGAAGGGGTCGCGATCAGCCCCAGCATTTT. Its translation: CASSLGRGRDQPQHF.

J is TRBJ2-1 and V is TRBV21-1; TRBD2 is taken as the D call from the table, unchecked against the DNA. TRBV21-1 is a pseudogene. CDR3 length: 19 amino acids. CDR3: CASSRGNPSTLHSYNEQFF. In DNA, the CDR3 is TGTGCCAGCAGCCGGGGGAACCCCTCGACCCTCCACTCCTACAATGAGCAGTTCTTC.

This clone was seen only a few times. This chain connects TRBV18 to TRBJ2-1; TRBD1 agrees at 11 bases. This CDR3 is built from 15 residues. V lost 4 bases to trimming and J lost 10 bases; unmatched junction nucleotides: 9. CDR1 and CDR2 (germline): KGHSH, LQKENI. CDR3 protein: CASSRSGTGGLEQFF. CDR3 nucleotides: TGTGCCAGCTCACGGAGCGGGACAGGGGGTCTAGAGCAGTTCTTC.

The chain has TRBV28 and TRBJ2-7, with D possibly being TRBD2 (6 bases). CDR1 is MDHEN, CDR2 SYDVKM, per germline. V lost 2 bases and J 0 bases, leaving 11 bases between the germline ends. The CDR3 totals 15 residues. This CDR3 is CASSLAGRTSYEQYF. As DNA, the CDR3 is TGTGCCAGCAGTTTAGCGGGACGGACCTCCTACGAGCAGTACTTC.

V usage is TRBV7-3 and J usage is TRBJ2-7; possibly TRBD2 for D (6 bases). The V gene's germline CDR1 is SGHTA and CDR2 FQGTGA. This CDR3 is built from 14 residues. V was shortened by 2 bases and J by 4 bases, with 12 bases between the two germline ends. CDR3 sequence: CASSLDGSGYEQYF. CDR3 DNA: TGTGCCAGCAGCTTAGACGGGAGCGGATACGAGCAGTACTTC.

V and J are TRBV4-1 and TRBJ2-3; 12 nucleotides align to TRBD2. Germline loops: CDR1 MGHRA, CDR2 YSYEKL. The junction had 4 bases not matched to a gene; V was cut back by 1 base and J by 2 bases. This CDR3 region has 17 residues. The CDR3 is CASSQGPSGRATDTQYF. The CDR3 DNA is TGCGCCAGCAGCCAAGGGCCTAGCGGGAGGGCCACAGATACGCAGTATTTT.

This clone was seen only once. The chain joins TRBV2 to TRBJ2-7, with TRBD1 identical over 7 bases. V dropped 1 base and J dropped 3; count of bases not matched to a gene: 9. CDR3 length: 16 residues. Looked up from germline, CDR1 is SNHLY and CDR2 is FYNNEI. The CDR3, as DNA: TGTGCCAGCAGTGAAGAGACAGGGAGAGTCCTCTACGAGCAGTACTTC. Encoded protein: CASSEETGRVLYEQYF.

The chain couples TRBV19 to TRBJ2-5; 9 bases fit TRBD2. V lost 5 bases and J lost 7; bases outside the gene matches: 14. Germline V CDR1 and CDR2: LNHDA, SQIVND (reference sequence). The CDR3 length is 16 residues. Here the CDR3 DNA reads TGTGCCAGTAGTGCCCCTAGCGGGATCTCCCAGGGGACCCAGTACTTC. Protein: CASSAPSGISQGTQYF. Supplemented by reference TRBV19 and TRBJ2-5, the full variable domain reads DGGITQSPKYLFRKEGQNVTLSCEQNLNHDAMYWYRQDPGQGLRLIYYSQIVNDFQKGDIAEGYSVSREKKESFPLTVTSAQKNPTAFYLCASSAPSGISQGTQYFGPGTRLLVL.